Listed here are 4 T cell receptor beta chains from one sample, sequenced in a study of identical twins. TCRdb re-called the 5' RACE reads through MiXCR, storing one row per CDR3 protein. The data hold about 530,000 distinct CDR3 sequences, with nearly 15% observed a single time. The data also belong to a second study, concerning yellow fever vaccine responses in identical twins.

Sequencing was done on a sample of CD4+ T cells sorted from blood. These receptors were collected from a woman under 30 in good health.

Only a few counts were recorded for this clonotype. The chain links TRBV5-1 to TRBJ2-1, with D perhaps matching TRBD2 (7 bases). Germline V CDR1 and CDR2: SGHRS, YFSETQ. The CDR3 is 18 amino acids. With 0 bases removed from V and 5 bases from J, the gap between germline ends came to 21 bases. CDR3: CASSLAVGGPPKDNEQFF. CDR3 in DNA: TGCGCCAGCAGCTTGGCCGTCGGGGGGCCCCCCAAAGACAATGAGCAGTTCTTC.

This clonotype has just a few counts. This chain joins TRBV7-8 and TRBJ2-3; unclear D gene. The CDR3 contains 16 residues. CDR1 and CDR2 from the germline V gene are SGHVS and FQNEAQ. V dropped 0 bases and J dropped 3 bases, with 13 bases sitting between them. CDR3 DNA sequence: TGTGCCAGCAGCTTAGCGTTGGGGTCTAGAACAGATACGCAGTATTTT. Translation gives CASSLALGSRTDTQYF. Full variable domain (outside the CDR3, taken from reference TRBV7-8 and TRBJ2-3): GAGVSQSPRYKVAKRGQDVALRCDPISGHVSLFWYQQALGQGPEFLTYFQNEAQLDKSGLPSDRFFAERPEGSVSTLKIQRTQQEDSAVYLCASSLALGSRTDTQYFGPGTRLTVL.

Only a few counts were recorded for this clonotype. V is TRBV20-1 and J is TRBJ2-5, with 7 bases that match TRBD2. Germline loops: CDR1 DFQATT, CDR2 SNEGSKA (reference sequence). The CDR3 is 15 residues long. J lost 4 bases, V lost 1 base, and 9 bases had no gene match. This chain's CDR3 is CSARGLAGAGETQYF. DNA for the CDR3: TGCAGTGCTAGAGGACTAGCCGGGGCAGGAGAGACCCAGTACTTC.

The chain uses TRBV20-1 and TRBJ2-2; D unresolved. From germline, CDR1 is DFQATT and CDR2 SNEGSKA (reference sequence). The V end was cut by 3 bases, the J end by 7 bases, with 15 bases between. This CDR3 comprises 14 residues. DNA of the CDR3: TGCAGTGCTAGTTTCCAGACCCGCAGCGGGGAGCTGTTTTTT. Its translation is CSASFQTRSGELFF.